The source of this TCR beta chain is a study of blood T cell repertoires in COVID-19. Produced via immunoSEQ multiplex PCR; TCRdb's table is partial and in-frame only. The sample contains some 390,000 clones, nearly 90% of which appear only once. Per germline, CDR1 MGHDK and CDR2 SYGVNS. This CDR3 comprises 13 residues. Trimming cost V 1 base and J 9 bases, with 12 bases left between them. V is TRBV25-1 and J is TRBJ1-1; D possibly corresponds to TRBD1 (5 bases). The sequence came from a woman in her twenties or thirties who had recovered from COVID-19. The sequencing sample was made of PBMCs or T cells enriched from blood (not recorded which). DNA for the CDR3: TGTGCCAGCAGTGAATGGGGCGGCCCGAAAGCTTTCTTT. It specifies CASSEWGGPKAFF.